This T cell receptor beta chain was obtained from a study of CD4+ T cells in melanoma. Assay: immunoSEQ multiplex PCR; the TCRdb copy retains only in-frame clones and omits some. Of approximately 10,000 clones in the sample, roughly 63% were seen once. Study-wide results and caveats: Diverse differentiation states were reported for melanoma neoantigen-specific CD4+ T cells. CD8+ T cell, macrophage and B cell function reportedly correlated with neoantigen-specific CD4+ T cells.

About this clone itself: What it binds is unknown.

Germline V gene data show CDR1 as SQVTM and CDR2 as ANQGSEA. With V trimmed by 2 bases and J by 5 bases, 8 bases remained unmatched. The CDR3 consists of 14 residues. This TCR was sampled from a human donor with melanoma. The J gene is TRBJ2-5, the V gene TRBV29-1, with 7 nucleotides matching TRBD1. Sequenced: cells from a culture (not recorded whether cultured in vitro). The DNA for the CDR3 is TGCAGCGTTGAAAAACCGGGACAGTACGAGACCCAGTACTTC. Its protein product is CSVEKPGQYETQYF.